Shown below are 22 T cell receptor beta chains from a single sample sequenced in a study of OX40 agonist ivuxolimab in advanced cancers. The receptor library was made with the immunoSEQ multiplex PCR assay. The table comes from immuneACCESS by way of TCRdb, which keeps in-frame sequences with V and J called. Part of the clones is missing from these tables; in studies checked, under half for an unresolved V gene and the rest for unknown reasons. The sample includes about 17,000 clones, with 73% observed a single time. Around 24% of the sample goes to the ten largest clones. The source was CD4+ or CD8+ T cells sorted from blood, collected in a trial of the OX40 agonist ivuxolimab. Receptors were obtained from an adult with an advanced solid tumor such as melanoma, head and neck, liver or kidney cancer.

The chain joins TRBV7-6 to TRBJ2-1, with 8 bases aligning to TRBD2. Unmatched junction bases numbered 12, after V lost 8 bases and J lost 0 bases. CDR1 SGHVS and CDR2 FNYEAQ come from the germline V gene. The CDR3 is 17 residues long. CDR3 nucleotides: TGTGCCAGCCTCGGAACAGCGGGAGCCAACTCCTACAATGAGCAGTTCTTC. Its protein product is CASLGTAGANSYNEQFF.

Note on this clone: Other DNA sequences in this specimen translate into the identical CDR3. The J gene is TRBJ2-5, the V gene TRBV27; D call uncertain. CDR1 and CDR2 from the germline V gene are MNHEY and SMNVEV (reference sequence). The ends were cut back, 2 bases at V and 5 bases at J, with 18 bases in the middle. The CDR3 is 16 residues long. The CDR3 sequence: CASSLSTLSLQETQYF. The CDR3 nucleotides read TGTGCCAGCAGTTTAAGCACCTTATCTCTACAGGAGACCCAGTACTTC.

The gene calls are TRBV7-2 and TRBJ2-7, with D unresolved. The CDR3 runs to 14 residues. Trimming stripped 5 bases from V and 5 bases from J, with 16 bases between. Germline CDR1 SGHTA, CDR2 FQGNSA. The CDR3, as DNA: TGTGCCAGCAGCCTTTTATCCCGGATTGACGAGCAGTACTTC. Encoded protein: CASSLLSRIDEQYF.

The V call is TRBV5-1, the J call TRBJ2-7; D might be TRBD1 or TRBD2, each matching 5 bases. Germline V gene sequence: CDR1 SGHRS, CDR2 YFSETQ. Trimming took 0 bases from V and 0 from J, leaving 13 bases between them. The CDR3 sequence is 16 residues long. Here the CDR3 reads CASSLGVSGSSYEQYF. Written as DNA, the CDR3 is TGCGCCAGCAGCTTGGGGGTCTCAGGGAGCTCCTACGAGCAGTACTTC.

This clone appeared a few times. J is TRBJ2-7 and V is TRBV7-9, with a weak D call TRBD1 (6 bases). With 4 bases removed from V and 4 bases from J, the gap between germline ends came to 17 bases. The CDR3 loop spans 15 amino acids. The germline V gene has CDR1 SEHNR and CDR2 FQNEAQ (reference sequence). The CDR3, as DNA: TGTGCCAGCAGCTCCGGACAGACAGCCCCATACGAGCAGTACTTC. Amino acids: CASSSGQTAPYEQYF.

The rearrangement joins TRBV19 to TRBJ2-7; 7 nucleotides align to TRBD1. The junction had 18 bases not matched to a gene; V was cut back by 5 bases and J by 2 bases. Germline loops: CDR1 LNHDA, CDR2 SQIVND (reference sequence). This CDR3 is 18 amino acids long. CDR3 sequence reads: CASSPLRQGSRRTYEQYF. The CDR3 coding sequence is TGTGCCAGTAGTCCGTTGAGACAGGGATCACGAAGGACCTACGAGCAGTACTTC.

The table lists this clone with a count of one. The CDR3 reads CASRGMTSARYNEQFF. CDR3 DNA: TGTGCCAGCAGGGGGATGACTAGCGCCCGGTACAATGAGCAGTTCTTC. The chain carries TRBV28 and TRBJ2-1; 8 bases fit TRBD2. This CDR3 is 16 amino acids long. The germline CDR1 and CDR2 sequences are MDHEN and SYDVKM. V shed 6 bases, J shed 4 bases, and the junction held 11 bases outside the gene matches.

V usage is TRBV6-6 and J usage is TRBJ2-1; a weak D match, TRBD2 (6 bases). The CDR3 is made up of 15 amino acids. Germline V gene lookup returns CDR1 MNHNY and CDR2 SVGAGI (reference sequence). The germline V and J ends were trimmed by 4 bases and 7 bases, with 17 bases remaining between them. The CDR3: CASSLRAEGYNEQFF. DNA for the CDR3: TGTGCCAGCAGTTTACGCGCGGAGGGGTATAATGAGCAGTTCTTC.

This sequence joins TRBV5-4 and TRBJ2-7; no reliable D call. This CDR3 contains 15 residues. Germline-derived CDR1 and CDR2 are SGHNT and YYREEE (reference sequence). Deletions cut 4 bases from V and 2 bases from J, with 16 bases between. CDR3 in amino acids: CASSPVPGEAYEQYF. CDR3 coding DNA: TGTGCCAGCAGCCCCGTCCCAGGAGAAGCCTACGAGCAGTACTTC.

The chain is built from TRBV19 and TRBJ2-1; D perhaps matches TRBD2 (7 bases). Germline CDR1 and CDR2: LNHDA and SQIVND (reference sequence). CDR3 length equals 18 residues. The ends were cut back, 5 bases at V and 2 bases at J, with 22 bases in the middle. The CDR3 reads CASSGGGTSGIPYNEQFF. For the CDR3, the DNA is TGTGCCAGTAGTGGGGGGGGGACAAGCGGGATCCCCTACAATGAGCAGTTCTTC. Complete variable domain (other parts from reference TRBV19 and TRBJ2-1): DGGITQSPKYLFRKEGQNVTLSCEQNLNHDAMYWYRQDPGQGLRLIYYSQIVNDFQKGDIAEGYSVSREKKESFPLTVTSAQKNPTAFYLCASSGGGTSGIPYNEQFFGPGTRLTVL.

The V call is TRBV6-1, the J call TRBJ2-7; possibly TRBD1 for D (5 bases). V was clipped by 6 bases and J by 0 bases, with 15 bases between them. The V gene's germline CDR1 is MNHNS and CDR2 SASEGT. The CDR3 length is 15 residues. The CDR3 spells CASSLSWGTSYEQYF. CDR3 bases: TGTGCCAGCAGCTTGAGCTGGGGCACCTCCTACGAGCAGTACTTC.

This chain joins TRBV2 and TRBJ1-5; 7 bases are shared with TRBD1. Germline CDR1 is SNHLY and CDR2 is FYNNEI. This CDR3 comprises 15 residues. Losses at the gene ends were 10 bases for V and 2 bases for J; bases not matched to a gene: 11. The CDR3 loop is CAIRRGGGGNQPQHF. The CDR3 nucleotides are TGTGCCATCCGGAGAGGGGGCGGTGGCAATCAGCCCCAGCATTTT.

The chain recombines TRBV9 with TRBJ2-1, with D perhaps assigned TRBD1 or TRBD2 (5 bases each). V lost 3 bases and J 5 bases, leaving 18 bases between the germline ends. CDR1 is SGDLS, CDR2 YYNGEE, per germline. The CDR3 has 16 residues. CDR3 sequence (DNA): TGTGCCAGCAGCGGAGCCGGGGCTAGCAGGGACAATGAGCAGTTCTTC. This translates into CASSGAGASRDNEQFF.

This sequence joins TRBV14 and TRBJ2-7, with D unclear. This CDR3 region has 12 residues. V was pared by 0 bases and J by 4 bases, with 4 bases between. CDR1 and CDR2 from the germline V gene are SGHDN and FVKESK. This CDR3 is CASSQEGYEQYF. Here the CDR3 DNA reads TGTGCCAGCAGCCAAGAAGGTTACGAGCAGTACTTC. Full variable domain (remainder filled in from reference TRBV14 and TRBJ2-7): EAGVTQFPSHSVIEKGQTVTLRCDPISGHDNLYWYRRVMGKEIKFLLHFVKESKQDESGMPNNRFLAERTGGTYSTLKVQPAELEDSGVYFCASSQEGYEQYFGPGTRLTVT.

The chain uses TRBV7-9 and TRBJ2-7; 8 bases match TRBD2. J lost 0 bases, V lost 0 bases, and 1 base had no gene match. Germline CDR1 reads SEHNR; CDR2 reads FQNEAQ (reference sequence). The CDR3 extends over 15 amino acids. As DNA, the CDR3 is TGTGCCAGCAGCTTAGCCGCGGGAGGCTCCTACGAGCAGTACTTC. This encodes CASSLAAGGSYEQYF.

J is TRBJ2-7 and V is TRBV28; 10 bases align to TRBD1. This CDR3 comprises 14 residues. Germline V gene lookup returns CDR1 MDHEN and CDR2 SYDVKM. J was trimmed by 4 bases and V by 3 bases; bases with no gene match: 3. In DNA, the CDR3 is TGTGCCAGCAGTTTGACAGGGGGCTCGTACGAGCAGTACTTC. This sequence encodes CASSLTGGSYEQYF.

The rearrangement joins TRBV6-5 to TRBJ1-4, with no clear D. The CDR3 is 13 residues long. Germline V gene sequence: CDR1 MNHEY, CDR2 SVGAGI. V was clipped by 4 bases and J by 7 bases, with 10 bases between them. The CDR3 region has the DNA TGTGCCAGCAGTTTGTTAGGGAGTGAAAAACTGTTTTTT. It encodes CASSLLGSEKLFF.

This chain links TRBV7-8 with TRBJ2-2; 9 bases map to TRBD2. Germline assignment: CDR1 SGHVS and CDR2 FQNEAQ. J gave up 6 bases and V 5 bases, and 10 bases lay outside the gene matches. CDR3 size: 16 residues. As DNA, the CDR3 is TGTGCCAGCAGCCCCTCGGCAGCGGGAGGCCCCGGGGAGCTGTTTTTT. This translates into CASSPSAAGGPGELFF. The whole variable domain, remainder taken from reference TRBV7-8 and TRBJ2-2, is GAGVSQSPRYKVAKRGQDVALRCDPISGHVSLFWYQQALGQGPEFLTYFQNEAQLDKSGLPSDRFFAERPEGSVSTLKIQRTQQEDSAVYLCASSPSAAGGPGELFFGEGSRLTVL.

The V call is TRBV7-6, the J call TRBJ2-3; 7 nucleotides line up with TRBD1. The V and J ends lost 5 bases and 0 bases, in that order; junction bases with no gene match: 14. The germline V gene has CDR1 SGHVS and CDR2 FNYEAQ. There are 18 residues in the CDR3. This CDR3 reads CASSPLRGQGDSTDTQYF. CDR3 sequence (DNA): TGTGCCAGCAGCCCCCTTAGGGGCCAGGGGGATAGCACAGATACGCAGTATTTT.

This clone was recorded only once. The rearrangement uses TRBV13 and TRBJ2-1; 7 positions agree with TRBD1. Germline V gene sequence: CDR1 PRHDT, CDR2 FYEKMQ (reference sequence). The CDR3 totals 16 residues. V trimming: 0 bases; J trimming: 0 bases; junction bases outside the gene matches: 2. CDR3 sequence (DNA): TGTGCCAGCAGCTTAGGCGGGGACAGCTCCTACAATGAGCAGTTCTTC. This codes for CASSLGGDSSYNEQFF. Combining the CDR3 with reference TRBV13 and TRBJ2-1 gives the whole variable domain AAGVIQSPRHLIKEKRETATLKCYPIPRHDTVYWYQQGPGQDPQFLISFYEKMQSDKGSIPDRFSAQQFSDYHSELNMSSLELGDSALYFCASSLGGDSSYNEQFFGPGTRLTVL.

This clone showed up just a few times. The chain links TRBV30 to TRBJ2-1; D remains unclear. CDR3 length equals 11 residues. Germline V lookup: CDR1 GTSNPN, CDR2 SVGIG (reference sequence). Trimming took 1 base from V and 4 from J, leaving 2 bases between them. The CDR3 nucleotides are TGTGCCTGGAGTGAATACAATGAGCAGTTCTTC. Its protein product is CAWSEYNEQFF.

A word on this clone: A read error may produce the germline difference seen at one junction end. The chain recombines TRBV5-5 with TRBJ2-1, with TRBD2 matching 13 bases. There are 16 residues in the CDR3. CDR1 SGHKS and CDR2 YYEKEE come from the germline V gene (reference sequence). The CDR3 loop is CASSQGLAGDYNEQFF. Written as DNA, the CDR3 is TGCGCCAGCAGCCAAGGACTAGCGGGAGATTACAATGAGCAGTTCTTC.